The rows below give T cell receptor beta chains drawn from one sample of a study of early T cells in non-severe SARS-CoV-2 infection. One entry per CDR3 protein results from TCRdb running MiXCR on the 5' RACE reads. This table holds about 63,000 distinct CDR3 sequences, about an eighth found once. Source material: whole blood. These receptors all stem from an adult who was a healthcare worker with PCR-confirmed SARS-CoV-2 infection or an uninfected control (not recorded which). The CDR3 runs from the conserved cysteine through the conserved F or W. A D gene is named only where the DNA matches it firmly. Where a row states a size, it is once, few, many or the class of an expanded clone; other rows omit it.

clone_size	v_call	d_call	j_call	cdr3_aa	cdr3_nt
few	TRBV4-1	TRBD2	TRBJ2-5	CASSQGTSGEQETQYF	TGCGCCAGCAGCCAAGGGACTAGCGGGGAACAAGAGACCCAGTACTTC
many	TRBV7-6	TRBD2	TRBJ2-1	CASSYGAGAIYNEQFF	TGTGCCAGCAGCTACGGAGCGGGGGCGATTTACAATGAGCAGTTCTTC
few	TRBV7-6	TRBD1	TRBJ1-6	CASSLETAGTGYSPLHF	TGTGCCAGCAGCTTAGAAACTGCCGGGACAGGGTACTCACCCCTCCACTTT
many	TRBV29-1	NA	TRBJ2-1	CSVGEEQSFYEQFF	TGCAGCGTTGGGGAGGAACAGTCGTTTTATGAGCAGTTCTTC
NA	TRBV4-3	NA	TRBJ1-2	CASSVGMSTYGYTF	TGCGCCAGCAGCGTCGGTATGAGTACCTATGGCTACACCTTC
few	TRBV18	NA	TRBJ2-1	CASSSGRNNEQFF	TGTGCCAGCTCCTCGGGACGGAACAATGAGCAGTTCTTC
many	TRBV6-6	TRBD1	TRBJ1-6	CAGGTGNYNSPLHF	TGTGCCGGAGGGACAGGGAACTATAATTCACCCCTCCACTTT
many	TRBV11-2	TRBD1	TRBJ2-7	CASSWDRMSYEQYF	TGTGCCAGCAGCTGGGACAGGATGTCCTACGAGCAGTACTTC
NA	TRBV20-1	TRBD2	TRBJ2-3	CSARPGLLAGVTDTQYF	TGCAGTGCCCGACCGGGGTTGCTAGCGGGGGTCACAGATACGCAGTATTTT
many	TRBV29-1	NA	TRBJ2-5	CSVVQYQETQYF	TGCAGCGTTGTACAGTACCAAGAGACCCAGTACTTC
few	TRBV6-6	NA	TRBJ2-1	CASSYGGGNEQFF	TGTGCCAGCAGTTACGGTGGAGGCAATGAGCAGTTCTTC
many	TRBV19	TRBD1	TRBJ1-2	CASTTDRASGYTF	TGTGCCAGTACTACGGACAGGGCGAGTGGCTACACCTTC
many	TRBV3-1	NA	TRBJ1-1	CASSQDGQVEAFF	TGTGCCAGCAGCCAAGATGGGCAGGTTGAAGCTTTCTTT
many	TRBV18	NA	TRBJ1-5	CASSPYGQRNQPQHF	TGTGCCAGCTCACCATACGGACAGAGAAATCAGCCCCAGCATTTT
few	TRBV18	NA	TRBJ2-1	CASSPPSGHEQFF	TGTGCCAGCTCACCACCATCCGGGCACGAGCAGTTCTTC
NA	TRBV7-2	NA	TRBJ2-5	CASSLAAELKETQYF	TGTGCCAGCAGCTTAGCGGCAGAGCTTAAAGAGACCCAGTACTTC
many	TRBV7-9	NA	TRBJ2-7	CASIGRDTPLEQYF	TGTGCCAGCATCGGTCGGGACACCCCGTTAGAGCAGTACTTC
many	TRBV20-1	NA	TRBJ2-1	CSARDRGGGIRNEQFF	TGCAGTGCTAGAGATCGAGGGGGGGGCATACGCAATGAGCAGTTCTTC
many	TRBV5-6	NA	TRBJ2-1	CASSFLGEQFF	TGTGCCAGCAGCTTTCTTGGTGAGCAGTTCTTC
many	TRBV5-6	TRBD1	TRBJ1-5	CASSLQGQHNQPQHF	TGTGCCAGCAGCTTGCAGGGACAGCACAATCAGCCCCAGCATTTT
medium-sized	TRBV15	NA	TRBJ2-7	CATSWDTGYEQYF	TGTGCCACCAGTTGGGACACGGGTTACGAGCAGTACTTC
NA	TRBV5-1	NA	TRBJ1-2	CASSLSLQGANYGYTF	TGCGCCAGCAGCTTGTCACTACAGGGTGCTAACTATGGCTACACCTTC